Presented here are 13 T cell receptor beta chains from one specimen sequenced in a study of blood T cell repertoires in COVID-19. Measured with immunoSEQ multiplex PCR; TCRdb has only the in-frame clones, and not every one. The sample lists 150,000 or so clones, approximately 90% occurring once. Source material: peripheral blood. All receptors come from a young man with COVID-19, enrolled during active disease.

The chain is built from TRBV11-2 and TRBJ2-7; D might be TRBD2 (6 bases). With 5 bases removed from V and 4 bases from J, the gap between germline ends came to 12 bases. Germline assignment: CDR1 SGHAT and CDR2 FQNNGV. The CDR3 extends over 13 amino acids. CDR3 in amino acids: CASSAGRIYEQYF. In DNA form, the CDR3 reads TGTGCCAGCAGCGCGGGACGGATATACGAGCAGTACTTC.

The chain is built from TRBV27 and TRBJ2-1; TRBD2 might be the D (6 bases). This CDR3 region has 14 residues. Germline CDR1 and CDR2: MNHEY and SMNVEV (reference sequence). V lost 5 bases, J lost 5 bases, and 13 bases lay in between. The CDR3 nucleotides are TGTGCCAGCAGTCGGGAACGGGAGCACAATGAGCAGTTCTTC. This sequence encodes CASSREREHNEQFF.

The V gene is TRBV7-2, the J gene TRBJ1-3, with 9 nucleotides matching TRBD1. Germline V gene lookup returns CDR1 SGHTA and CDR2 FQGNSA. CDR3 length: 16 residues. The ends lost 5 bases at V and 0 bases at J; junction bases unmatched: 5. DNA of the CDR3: TGTGCCAGCAGCCCACACAGGGGGCCCTCTGGAAACACCATATATTTT. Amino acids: CASSPHRGPSGNTIYF.

CDR3 protein: CASRPGLAGAGELFF. CDR3 nucleotides: TGTGCCAGCAGGCCGGGACTAGCGGGAGCCGGGGAGCTGTTTTTT. The rearrangement links TRBV2 to TRBJ2-2; 14 bases line up with TRBD2. V was clipped by 6 bases and J by 6 bases; unmatched bases: 3. The CDR3 sequence is 15 residues long. Germline V CDR1 and CDR2: SNHLY, FYNNEI.

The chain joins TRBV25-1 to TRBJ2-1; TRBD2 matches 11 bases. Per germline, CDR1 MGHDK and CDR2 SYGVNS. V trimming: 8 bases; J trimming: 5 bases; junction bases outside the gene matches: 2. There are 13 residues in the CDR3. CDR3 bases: TGTGCCAGCCTGACTAGCGGGAACAATGAGCAGTTCTTC. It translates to CASLTSGNNEQFF.

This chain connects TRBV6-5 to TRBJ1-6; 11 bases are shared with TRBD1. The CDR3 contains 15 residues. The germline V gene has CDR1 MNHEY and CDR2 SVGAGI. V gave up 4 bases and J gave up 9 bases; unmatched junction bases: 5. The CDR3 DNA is TGTGCCAGCAGTTTCCGGACAGGGGGCTTTTCACCCCTCCACTTT. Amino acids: CASSFRTGGFSPLHF.

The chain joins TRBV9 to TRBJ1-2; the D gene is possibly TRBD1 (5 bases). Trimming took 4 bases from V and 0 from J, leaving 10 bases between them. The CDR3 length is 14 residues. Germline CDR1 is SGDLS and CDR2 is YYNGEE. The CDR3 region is CASSQTTANYGYTF. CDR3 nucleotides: TGTGCCAGCAGCCAAACGACAGCTAACTATGGCTACACCTTC.

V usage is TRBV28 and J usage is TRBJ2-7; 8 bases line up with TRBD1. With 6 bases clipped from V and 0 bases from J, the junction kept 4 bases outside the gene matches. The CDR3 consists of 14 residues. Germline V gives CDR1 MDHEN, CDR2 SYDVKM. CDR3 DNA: TGTGCCAGCAGCCGGACAGGGAGCTCCTACGAGCAGTACTTC. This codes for CASSRTGSSYEQYF.

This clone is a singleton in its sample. The CDR3 sequence is CATLGNTIYF. CDR3 in DNA: TGTGCCACCCTCGGAAACACCATATATTTT. The rearrangement uses TRBV10-3 and TRBJ1-3, with D uncertain. Germline assignment: CDR1 ENHRY and CDR2 SYGVKD. The CDR3 contains 10 residues. The V end lost 10 bases, the J end lost 4 bases, and 5 bases lay between the germline ends.

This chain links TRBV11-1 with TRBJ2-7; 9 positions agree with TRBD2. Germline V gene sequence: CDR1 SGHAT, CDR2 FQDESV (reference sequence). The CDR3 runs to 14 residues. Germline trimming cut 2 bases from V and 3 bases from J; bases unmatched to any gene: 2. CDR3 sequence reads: CASSLSSGVYEQYF. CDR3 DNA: TGTGCCAGCAGCTTATCTAGCGGGGTCTACGAGCAGTACTTC.

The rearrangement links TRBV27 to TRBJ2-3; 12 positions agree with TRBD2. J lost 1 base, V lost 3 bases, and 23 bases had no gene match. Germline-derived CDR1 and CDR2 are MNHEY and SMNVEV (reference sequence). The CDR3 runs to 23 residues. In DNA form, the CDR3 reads TGTGCCAGCAGTTTCTTCCCTCACAGACTAGCGGGAGAGTCCCCAAGGGGCACAGATACGCAGTATTTT. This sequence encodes CASSFFPHRLAGESPRGTDTQYF.

As DNA, the CDR3 is TGTGCCAGCAGTTCCGCTAGCGGACACACCTACAATGAGCAGTTCTTC. Protein product: CASSSASGHTYNEQFF. This chain links TRBV6-2 or TRBV6-3 with TRBJ2-1; TRBD2 aligns across 7 bases. V shed 4 bases, J shed 2 bases, and the junction held 8 bases outside the gene matches. The CDR3 loop spans 16 amino acids. Per germline, CDR1 MNHEY and CDR2 SVGEGT.

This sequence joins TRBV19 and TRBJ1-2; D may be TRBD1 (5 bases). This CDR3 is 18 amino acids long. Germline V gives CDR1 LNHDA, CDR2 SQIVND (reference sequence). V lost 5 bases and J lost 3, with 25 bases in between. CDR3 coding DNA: TGTGCCAGTAGTCAGAACTGGGCCAGGGCTCCGGTACACTATGGCTACACCTTC. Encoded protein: CASSQNWARAPVHYGYTF.